Given below is one T cell receptor (beta chain) in context. Its specificity is not known. Methods used by the authors: Junction-only immunoSEQ sequences carried no quality scores, so filtering differed. Generated by immunoSEQ multiplex PCR, the TCRdb table keeps only in-frame clones and is missing some. V, J and clone size are those of that table, while D and trimming were read from the DNA. Altogether some 350,000 clones are present, around 67% being singletons, with the ten largest covering 10%. This sample was included in a study of shared clonotypes between healthy human individuals. Per the germline V gene, CDR1 is SGHTA and CDR2 is FQGTGA. The CDR3 is made up of 16 amino acids. The V and J ends lost 5 bases and 4 bases, in that order; junction bases with no gene match: 9. The CD4+ fraction was divided into a CD45RA+ naive subset and a CD45RA-negative memory subset. Whole-study results and caveats: Sequencing depth was expected to influence donor clonotype sharing. Naive subsets generally exceeded memory subsets in estimated richness.

This chain uses TRBV7-3 with TRBJ2-2; 8 bases fit TRBD2. Sequencing was done on a sample of memory CD4+ T cells sorted from blood. Specified subset: CD45RA-negative fraction. The clonotype originates from a man aged 25 to 45 in good health. This chain's CDR3 is CASSQTAGVGTGELFF. The CDR3 region has the DNA TGTGCCAGCAGCCAGACAGCGGGAGTGGGCACCGGGGAGCTGTTTTTT.